The 31 T cell receptor beta chains below were found in one sample sequenced in a study of shared clonotypes between healthy human individuals. Using immunoSEQ multiplex PCR, the repertoire was profiled, and TCRdb retains in-frame clones only, with some absent. The repertoire holds some 1 million clones, about 74% seen once, with roughly 1.5% in the top ten. The sample taken for sequencing was memory CD4+ T cells sorted from blood. Subset given: CD45RA-negative fraction. These TCRs come from a young man in good health.

This clone occurred a few times. The CDR3 loop is CSVGRINYGYTF. The DNA of the CDR3 is TGCAGCGTTGGGAGGATTAACTATGGCTACACCTTC. The chain carries TRBV29-1 and TRBJ1-2; D unclear. The V gene's germline CDR1 is SQVTM and CDR2 ANQGSEA. V dropped 4 bases and J dropped 1 base, with 7 bases sitting between them. The CDR3 spans 12 residues.

The chain joins TRBV7-2 to TRBJ2-5, with TRBD2 as a possible D gene (5 bases). Germline V lookup: CDR1 SGHTA, CDR2 FQGNSA. The CDR3 totals 13 residues. Trimming removed 4 bases from V and 4 bases from J, with 10 bases in between. DNA for the CDR3: TGTGCCAGCAGCTACGGGATTTCAGAGACCCAGTACTTC. It codes for CASSYGISETQYF.

The chain has TRBV7-2 and TRBJ2-1; possible D gene TRBD2, 6 bases. CDR3 size: 15 residues. Trimming cost V 2 bases and J 5 bases, with 13 bases left between them. Germline assignment: CDR1 SGHTA and CDR2 FQGNSA. CDR3 amino acids: CASSLMSSVNNEQFF. The CDR3 nucleotides read TGTGCCAGCAGCTTAATGTCTAGCGTTAACAATGAGCAGTTCTTC.

V gene TRBV10-2 combines with J gene TRBJ2-2, with a weak D call TRBD1 (6 bases). V was clipped by 0 bases and J by 8 bases, with 13 bases between them. The CDR3 sequence is 15 residues long. Germline values: CDR1 WSHSY, CDR2 SAAADI. DNA of the CDR3: TGCGCCAGCAGTGAGTCTGCAGGGGTGTCGGGGGAGCTGTTTTTT. As protein: CASSESAGVSGELFF.

Of note for this clone: This sample also contains other DNA sequences that code for the same CDR3. V usage is TRBV19 and J usage is TRBJ1-2; TRBD1 might be the D (5 bases). Per germline, CDR1 LNHDA and CDR2 SQIVND (reference sequence). The V end lost 3 bases, the J end lost 8 bases, and 13 bases lay between the germline ends. This CDR3 contains 13 residues. The DNA for the CDR3 is TGTGCCAGTAGTATTCGCCAGGGCGGGGGCTACACCTTC. Its protein product is CASSIRQGGGYTF. The whole variable domain, filled in from reference TRBV19 and TRBJ1-2, reads DGGITQSPKYLFRKEGQNVTLSCEQNLNHDAMYWYRQDPGQGLRLIYYSQIVNDFQKGDIAEGYSVSREKKESFPLTVTSAQKNPTAFYLCASSIRQGGGYTFGSGTRLTVV.

With regard to this clone: The same CDR3 can be traced to other DNA sequences in this sample. The V and J genes are TRBV5-6 and TRBJ1-5, with D possibly matching TRBD1 (5 bases). CDR3 length equals 13 residues. Trimming removed 4 bases from V and 3 bases from J, with 8 bases in between. Germline V gene sequence: CDR1 SGHDT, CDR2 YYEEEE. In nucleotides, the CDR3 is TGTGCCAGCAGCACAGGAGTCAATCAGCCCCAGCATTTT. Its protein is CASSTGVNQPQHF.

A single count supports this clone. This chain joins TRBV18 and TRBJ2-7, with 9 bases that match TRBD2. This CDR3 spans 17 amino acids. Germline lookup yields CDR1 KGHSH and CDR2 LQKENI. After removal of 0 bases from V and 6 bases from J, the junction contained 12 bases not matched to a gene. CDR3: CASSPPMASGNRREQYF. CDR3 nucleotides: TGTGCCAGCTCACCACCGATGGCTAGCGGGAATCGGCGCGAGCAGTACTTC.

The chain is built from TRBV2 and TRBJ1-1; D remains ambiguous. Germline CDR1 reads SNHLY; CDR2 reads FYNNEI. V was pared by 3 bases and J by 6 bases, with 5 bases between. The CDR3 covers 11 residues. The CDR3, as DNA: TGTGCCAGCAGTGAGGTATCTGAAGCTTTCTTT. It encodes CASSEVSEAFF.

This clone has a single count. CDR3 in amino acids: CASSMQGNSNQPQHF. CDR3 nucleotide sequence: TGTGCCAGTAGTATGCAGGGCAATAGCAATCAGCCCCAGCATTTT. The chain links TRBV19 to TRBJ1-5; TRBD1 might be the D (5 bases). The germline V gene encodes CDR1 LNHDA and CDR2 SQIVND (reference sequence). V was clipped by 3 bases and J by 0 bases, with 9 bases between them. The CDR3 is 15 amino acids.

CDR3 in DNA: TGTGCCAGCTCACCCGGGCTCAGGGGCAAGTCCTACGAGCAGTACTTC. It encodes CASSPGLRGKSYEQYF. The rearrangement uses TRBV18 and TRBJ2-7; D is perhaps TRBD1 (6 bases). Per the germline V gene, CDR1 is KGHSH and CDR2 is LQKENI. Trimming left V 3 bases short and J 1 base short, with 16 bases between. The CDR3 sequence is 16 residues long.

The J gene is TRBJ2-5, the V gene TRBV6-5; 8 bases are a match to TRBD1. The CDR3 covers 16 residues. CDR1 is MNHEY and CDR2 is SVGAGI in the germline V gene. The V segment lost 3 bases and the J segment 2 bases; nucleotides outside the gene matches: 8. The CDR3 region is CASSYSGQGRQETQYF. CDR3 nucleotides: TGTGCCAGCAGTTATTCAGGACAGGGAAGACAAGAGACCCAGTACTTC.

V gene TRBV5-1 combines with J gene TRBJ2-3; perhaps TRBD1 as D (7 bases). The germline V gene has CDR1 SGHRS and CDR2 YFSETQ. CDR3 length: 15 residues. V was shortened by 6 bases and J by 0 bases, with 14 bases between the two germline ends. CDR3 coding DNA: TGCGCCAGCACGTGGAGGGGGCCTAGCACAGATACGCAGTATTTT. Protein sequence: CASTWRGPSTDTQYF.

The chain recombines TRBV6-5 with TRBJ2-1; TRBD1 matches 10 bases. This CDR3 region has 14 residues. Germline assignment: CDR1 MNHEY and CDR2 SVGAGI. With V trimmed by 4 bases and J by 8 bases, 5 bases remained unmatched. CDR3 DNA: TGTGCCAGCAGTTTGCGGGACAGGGGCGATGAGCAGTTCTTC. Translation gives CASSLRDRGDEQFF.

This clone has only a few counts. V gene TRBV9 combines with J gene TRBJ2-3; D could derive from TRBD1 or TRBD2 (5 bases each). V was cut by 1 base and J by 1 base, with 10 bases left in between. The CDR3 length is 15 residues. Germline CDR1 and CDR2: SGDLS and YYNGEE. The CDR3 loop is CASSVSLGGTDTQYF. The CDR3 coding sequence is TGTGCCAGCAGCGTATCTTTGGGGGGCACAGATACGCAGTATTTT.

The chain links TRBV20-1 to TRBJ1-3; possible D gene TRBD1, 5 bases. The germline CDR1 and CDR2 sequences are DFQATT and SNEGSKA (reference sequence). The CDR3 is 11 residues long. Trimming took off 5 bases at V and 4 bases at J, with 6 bases between the two ends. The CDR3 DNA sequence: TGCAGTGCTCCAGGGGGAAACACCATATATTTT. It encodes CSAPGGNTIYF.

This clone was observed many times. The identical CDR3 is also encoded by other nucleotide sequences in the sample. V and J are TRBV2 and TRBJ2-5, with TRBD1 as a possible D gene (5 bases). Trimming stripped 5 bases from V and 1 base from J, with 8 bases between. Germline V gene data show CDR1 as SNHLY and CDR2 as FYNNEI. The CDR3 is 13 residues long. The CDR3 spells CASSRDSQETQYF. The CDR3 region has the DNA TGTGCCAGCAGTAGAGACAGCCAAGAGACCCAGTACTTC.

This CDR3 reads CASSFPSGSSFF. The CDR3 DNA reads as TGTGCCAGCAGTTTTCCTTCAGGGTCGTCTTTCTTT. This sequence joins TRBV28 and TRBJ1-1, with D perhaps matching TRBD1 (5 bases). Germline-derived CDR1 and CDR2 are MDHEN and SYDVKM. V was clipped by 3 bases and J by 12 bases, with 14 bases between them. The CDR3 runs 12 residues.

The chain joins TRBV2 to TRBJ1-2, with 11 bases fitting TRBD1. The CDR3 runs to 15 residues. V trimming: 6 bases; J trimming: 4 bases; junction bases outside the gene matches: 7. Germline CDR1 is SNHLY and CDR2 is FYNNEI. The CDR3 spells CASRPSGTGGYGYTF. In DNA, the CDR3 is TGTGCCAGCAGGCCCTCCGGGACAGGGGGCTATGGCTACACCTTC.

The rearrangement uses TRBV7-9 and TRBJ1-1; D is ambiguous. Per germline, CDR1 SEHNR and CDR2 FQNEAQ (reference sequence). Trimming removed 1 base from V and 7 bases from J, with 16 bases in between. CDR3 length: 15 residues. For the CDR3, the DNA is TGTGCCAGCAGCTTAGACGGGTTTGCAGAAGATGAAGCTTTCTTT. Translated: CASSLDGFAEDEAFF.

This clone was recorded many times. Other DNA sequences in this sample translate to the same CDR3. The gene calls are TRBV7-2 and TRBJ2-2, with D unresolved. Trimming shortened V by 2 bases and J by 5 bases, and 6 bases separated the two germline ends. Germline values: CDR1 SGHTA, CDR2 FQGNSA. The CDR3 length is 13 residues. The CDR3 nucleotides read TGTGCCAGCAGCTTAAGGCCAACCGGGGAGCTGTTTTTT. It specifies CASSLRPTGELFF.

The chain employs TRBV5-4 and TRBJ2-5; TRBD2 matches at 11 bases. V lost 4 bases, J lost 5 bases, and 7 bases stayed unmatched. Germline lookup yields CDR1 SGHNT and CDR2 YYREEE (reference sequence). CDR3 length: 15 amino acids. In nucleotides, the CDR3 is TGTGCCAGCAGCGGTAGCGGGGGGGCAGAGGAGACCCAGTACTTC. Protein sequence: CASSGSGGAEETQYF.

This chain links TRBV27 with TRBJ1-6; 10 bases line up with TRBD1. Trimming removed 5 bases from V and 9 bases from J; junction bases left unmatched: 10. Germline lookup yields CDR1 MNHEY and CDR2 SMNVEV (reference sequence). This CDR3 contains 16 residues. CDR3 residues: CASSKFGQGVGSPLHF. CDR3 in DNA: TGTGCCAGCAGTAAATTTGGACAGGGGGTAGGTTCACCCCTCCACTTT.

The gene calls are TRBV5-4 and TRBJ2-5, with a tentative D call TRBD1 (5 bases). The CDR3 is made up of 14 amino acids. The V and J ends lost 1 base and 6 bases respectively, with 13 bases between them. Germline V gene sequence: CDR1 SGHNT, CDR2 YYREEE (reference sequence). This CDR3 reads CASSLSLLGQTQYF. CDR3 coding DNA: TGTGCCAGCAGCTTGAGTCTCCTGGGGCAGACCCAGTACTTC. The complete variable domain, with remaining parts taken from reference TRBV5-4 and TRBJ2-5, reads ETGVTQSPTHLIKTRGQQVTLRCSSQSGHNTVSWYQQALGQGPQFIFQYYREEENGRGNFPPRFSGLQFPNYSSELNVNALELDDSALYLCASSLSLLGQTQYFGPGTRLLVL.

The rearrangement links TRBV19 to TRBJ1-5, with D unresolved. The CDR3 runs to 15 residues. Germline values: CDR1 LNHDA, CDR2 SQIVND (reference sequence). V shed 3 bases and J shed 0 bases, with 9 bases lying between them. The CDR3 protein is CASSIGFHSNQPQHF. For the CDR3, the DNA is TGTGCCAGTAGTATTGGCTTCCATAGCAATCAGCCCCAGCATTTT.

The table lists this clone with a count of one. The chain has TRBV7-2 and TRBJ2-7; maybe TRBD1 (6 bases). V was cut by 5 bases and J by 3 bases, with 11 bases left in between. The CDR3 extends over 13 amino acids. Germline V gene sequence: CDR1 SGHTA, CDR2 FQGNSA. CDR3 amino acids: CASSSAGDYEQYF. The CDR3 bases are TGTGCCAGCAGCAGTGCAGGGGACTACGAGCAGTACTTC. The full variable domain, its missing parts supplied by reference TRBV7-2 and TRBJ2-7, is GAGVSQSPSNKVTEKGKDVELRCDPISGHTALYWYRQSLGQGLEFLIYFQGNSAPDKSGLPSDRFSAERTGGSVSTLTIQRTQQEDSAVYLCASSSAGDYEQYFGPGTRLTVT.

The genes are TRBV18 and TRBJ2-5; 11 bases match TRBD2. The V gene end was trimmed by 3 bases and the J gene end by 7 bases; junction bases not matched to a gene: 4. The CDR3 consists of 14 residues. Germline V gene data show CDR1 as KGHSH and CDR2 as LQKENI. The CDR3 loop is CASSPSGTSGTQYF. The DNA of the CDR3 is TGTGCCAGCTCACCGTCCGGGACTAGCGGGACCCAGTACTTC. Drawing the rest from reference TRBV18 and TRBJ2-5, the complete variable domain is NAGVMQNPRHLVRRRGQEARLRCSPMKGHSHVYWYRQLPEEGLKFMVYLQKENIIDESGMPKERFSAEFPKEGPSILRIQQVVRGDSAAYFCASSPSGTSGTQYFGPGTRLLVL.

The chain carries TRBV7-9 and TRBJ2-7, with 8 bases aligning to TRBD2. The CDR3 extends over 14 amino acids. Trimming cost V 5 bases and J 3 bases; bases outside gene matches: 6. CDR1 is SEHNR, CDR2 FQNEAQ, per germline (reference sequence). This CDR3 is CASSRAGVGYEQYF. The CDR3, as DNA: TGTGCCAGCAGCCGAGCGGGAGTAGGCTACGAGCAGTACTTC.

The V call is TRBV5-4, the J call TRBJ2-1; maybe TRBD2 (5 bases). Trimming took off 2 bases at V and 9 bases at J, with 21 bases between the two ends. Looked up from germline, CDR1 is SGHNT and CDR2 is YYREEE (reference sequence). The CDR3 runs 16 residues. The CDR3 DNA follows: TGTGCCAGCAGCTTAAAGGGAGCGCTAAAGCCCACTGAGCAGTTCTTC. Its protein is CASSLKGALKPTEQFF.

The J gene is TRBJ2-1, the V gene TRBV19, with 7 bases identical to TRBD2. CDR3 length equals 14 residues. Germline V gene sequence: CDR1 LNHDA, CDR2 SQIVND (reference sequence). Unmatched junction bases numbered 8, after V lost 7 bases and J lost 5 bases. The CDR3 region has the DNA TGTGCCAGTACAAAAGCGGGGCTAAACAATGAGCAGTTCTTC. It encodes CASTKAGLNNEQFF.

The CDR3: CASSLGTGTYGYTF. Here the CDR3 DNA reads TGTGCCAGCAGCTTGGGTACAGGGACGTATGGCTACACCTTC. This rearrangement joins TRBV5-6 to TRBJ1-2, with D possibly TRBD1 on 6 matching bases. The CDR3 loop spans 14 amino acids. V was cut by 0 bases and J by 5 bases, with 11 bases left in between. CDR1 and CDR2 from the germline V gene are SGHDT and YYEEEE.

This rearrangement joins TRBV19 to TRBJ1-2; no clear D. There are 16 residues in the CDR3. V gave up 5 bases and J gave up 4 bases, with 20 bases separating them. Germline CDR1 reads LNHDA; CDR2 reads SQIVND (reference sequence). Written as DNA, the CDR3 is TGTGCCAGTAGTCCTAGGACTGGCGTGGGGTTCTATGGCTACACCTTC. Protein sequence: CASSPRTGVGFYGYTF.